Described below is a single T cell receptor beta chain sequence and its context. What it recognizes is unknown. The entry originates in a study of CD4+ T cells in melanoma. General study points: Diverse differentiation states were reported for melanoma neoantigen-specific CD4+ T cells. CD8+ T cell, macrophage and B cell function reportedly correlated with neoantigen-specific CD4+ T cells.

Here immunoSEQ multiplex PCR was the method, and the copy in TCRdb shows in-frame clones only, minus some. The sample has some 19,000 clones; approximately 78% are singletons. The ends lost 3 bases at V and 9 bases at J; junction bases unmatched: 13. CDR1 SGHRS and CDR2 YFSETQ come from the germline V gene. This CDR3 contains 16 residues. This receptor was identified in a human donor with melanoma. This chain links TRBV5-1 with TRBJ2-1, with 9 bases fitting TRBD1. The chain's CDR3 is CASSSPGQGSVTEQFF. The CDR3 nucleotides are TGCGCCAGCAGCTCGCCGGGACAGGGTTCGGTCACTGAGCAGTTCTTC.